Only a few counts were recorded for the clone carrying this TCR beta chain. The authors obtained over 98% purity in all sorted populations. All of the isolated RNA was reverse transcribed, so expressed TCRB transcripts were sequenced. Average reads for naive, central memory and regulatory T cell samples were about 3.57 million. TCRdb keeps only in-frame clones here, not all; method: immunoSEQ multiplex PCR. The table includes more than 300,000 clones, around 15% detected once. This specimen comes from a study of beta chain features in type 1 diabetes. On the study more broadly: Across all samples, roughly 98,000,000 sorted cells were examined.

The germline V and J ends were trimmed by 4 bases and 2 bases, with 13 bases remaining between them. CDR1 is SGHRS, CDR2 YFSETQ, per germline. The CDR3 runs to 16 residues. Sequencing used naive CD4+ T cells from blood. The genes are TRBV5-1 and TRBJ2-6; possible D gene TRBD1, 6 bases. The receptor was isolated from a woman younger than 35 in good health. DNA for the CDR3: TGCGCCAGCAGCCAGCCTACAGGGACTGGGGCCAACGTCCTGACTTTC. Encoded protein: CASSQPTGTGANVLTF.